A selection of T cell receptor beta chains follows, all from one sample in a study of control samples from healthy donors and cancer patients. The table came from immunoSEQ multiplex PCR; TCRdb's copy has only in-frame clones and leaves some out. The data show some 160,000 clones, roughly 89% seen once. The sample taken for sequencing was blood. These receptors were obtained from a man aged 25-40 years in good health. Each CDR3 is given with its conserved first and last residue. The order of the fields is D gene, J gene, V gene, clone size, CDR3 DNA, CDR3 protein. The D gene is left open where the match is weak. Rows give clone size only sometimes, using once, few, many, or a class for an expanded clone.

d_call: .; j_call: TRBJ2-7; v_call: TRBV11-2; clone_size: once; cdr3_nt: TGTGCCAGCAGTTCCTCTTATACGGCAGGACGCTACGAGCAGTACTTC; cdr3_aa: CASSSSYTAGRYEQYF
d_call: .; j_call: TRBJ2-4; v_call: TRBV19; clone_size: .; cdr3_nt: TGTGCCAGCAGGGATGGGCCCAAAAACATTCAGTACTTC; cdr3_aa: CASRDGPKNIQYF
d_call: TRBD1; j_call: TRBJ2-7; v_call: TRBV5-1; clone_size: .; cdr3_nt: TGCGCCAGCAGCTTGGTACAGGGGGAGTACGAGCAGTACTTC; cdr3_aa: CASSLVQGEYEQYF
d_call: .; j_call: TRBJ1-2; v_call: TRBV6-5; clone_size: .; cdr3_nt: TGTGCCAGCAGTTTTGAATGGGAAAATGGCTACACCTTC; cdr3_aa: CASSFEWENGYTF
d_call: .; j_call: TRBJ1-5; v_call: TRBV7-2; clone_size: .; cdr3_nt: TGTGCCAGCAGCTTAGTAGGACCAGCGGCGGGCAATCAGCCCCAGCATTTT; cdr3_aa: CASSLVGPAAGNQPQHF
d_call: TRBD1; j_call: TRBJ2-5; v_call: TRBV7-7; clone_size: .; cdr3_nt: TGTGCCAGCAGCCGGGACAGGGAAGAGACCCAGTACTTC; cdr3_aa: CASSRDREETQYF
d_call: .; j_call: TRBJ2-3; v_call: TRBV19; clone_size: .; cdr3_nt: TGTGCCAGTAGTGCGCTTGGAGGAGATACGCAGTATTTT; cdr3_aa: CASSALGGDTQYF
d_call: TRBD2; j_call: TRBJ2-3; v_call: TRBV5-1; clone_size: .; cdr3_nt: TGCGCCAGCAGCTCCCATTTAGCGGGAGACACAGATACGCAGTATTTT; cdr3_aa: CASSSHLAGDTDTQYF
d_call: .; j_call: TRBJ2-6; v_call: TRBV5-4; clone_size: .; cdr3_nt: TGTGCCAGCAGCCCTGGGGCCCCCTCTGGGGCCAACGTCCTGACTTTC; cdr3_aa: CASSPGAPSGANVLTF
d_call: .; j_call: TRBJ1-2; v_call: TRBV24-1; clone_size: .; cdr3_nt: TGTGCCACCAGCAAGGGACGGTCGAATGGCTACACCTTC; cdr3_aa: CATSKGRSNGYTF
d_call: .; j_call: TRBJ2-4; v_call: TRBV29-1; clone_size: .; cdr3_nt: TGCAGCGGCCAAAGGGGGGGGATGGACATTCAGTACTTC; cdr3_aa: CSGQRGGMDIQYF
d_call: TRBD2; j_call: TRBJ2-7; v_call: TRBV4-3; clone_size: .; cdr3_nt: TGCGCCAGCAGCCAGGAGACTAGCGGGAACTACGAGCAGTACTTC; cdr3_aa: CASSQETSGNYEQYF
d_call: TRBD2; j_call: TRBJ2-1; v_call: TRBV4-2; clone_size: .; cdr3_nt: TGTGCCAGCAGCCAAGCTCGAACTAGCGGGGGTATCAATGAGCAGTTCTTC; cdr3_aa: CASSQARTSGGINEQFF
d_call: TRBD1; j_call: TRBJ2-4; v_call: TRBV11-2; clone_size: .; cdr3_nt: TGTGCCAGCAGTTCGCCCCCAGTCGACAGGGGCGAAAACATTCAGTACTTC; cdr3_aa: CASSSPPVDRGENIQYF
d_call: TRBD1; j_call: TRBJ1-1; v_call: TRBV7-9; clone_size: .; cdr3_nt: TGTGCCAGCAGCGAAGGAGAGGGACAGGGTATTGAAGCTTTCTTT; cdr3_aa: CASSEGEGQGIEAFF
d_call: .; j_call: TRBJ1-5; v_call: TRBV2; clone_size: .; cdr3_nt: TGTGCCAGCAGTGAAGAGGGTCAGCCCCAGCATTTT; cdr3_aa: CASSEEGQPQHF
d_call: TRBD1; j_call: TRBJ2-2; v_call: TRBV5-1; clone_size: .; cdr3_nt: TGCGCCAGCAGCTTCAGGACAGGGGCGAACACCGGGGAGCTGTTTTTT; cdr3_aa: CASSFRTGANTGELFF
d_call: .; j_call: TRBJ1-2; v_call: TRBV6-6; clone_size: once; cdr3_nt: TGTGCCAGCAGTCCCTTCTCAAGCTCGGGGCCCAACTATGGCTACACCTTC; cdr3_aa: CASSPFSSSGPNYGYTF
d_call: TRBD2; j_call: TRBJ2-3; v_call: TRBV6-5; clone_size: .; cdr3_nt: TGTGCCAGCAGTCAACCTAGCGGGGGCACAGATACGCAGTATTTT; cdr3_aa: CASSQPSGGTDTQYF
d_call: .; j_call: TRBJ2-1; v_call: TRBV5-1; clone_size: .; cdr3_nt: TGCGCCAGCAGCTTGGGAGCGACCGGATACAATGAGCAGTTCTTC; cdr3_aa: CASSLGATGYNEQFF
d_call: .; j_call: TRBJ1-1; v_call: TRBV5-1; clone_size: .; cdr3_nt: TGCGCCAGCAGCTTGCTGGGGAGGAACACTGAAGCTTTCTTT; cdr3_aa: CASSLLGRNTEAFF
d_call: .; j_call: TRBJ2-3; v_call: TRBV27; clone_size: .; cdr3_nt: TGTGCCAGCAATTTCTGGTCGTCAGATACGCAGTATTTT; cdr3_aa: CASNFWSSDTQYF
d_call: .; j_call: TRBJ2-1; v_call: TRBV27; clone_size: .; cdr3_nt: TGTGCCAGCAGTTTCCGCCGCTACAATGAGCAGTTCTTC; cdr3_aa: CASSFRRYNEQFF
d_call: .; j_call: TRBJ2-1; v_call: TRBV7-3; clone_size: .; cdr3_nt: TGTGCCAGCAGCTCCTCCGACAATGAGCAGTTCTTC; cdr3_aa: CASSSSDNEQFF
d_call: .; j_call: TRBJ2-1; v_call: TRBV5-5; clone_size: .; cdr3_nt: TGTGCCAGCAGCTTGGCATGGGAGCAGTTCTTC; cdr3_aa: CASSLAWEQFF
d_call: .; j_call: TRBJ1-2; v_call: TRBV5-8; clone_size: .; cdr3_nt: TGTGCCAGCAGCATACGAAGGGGCTTGGAAGGCTACACCTTC; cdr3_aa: CASSIRRGLEGYTF
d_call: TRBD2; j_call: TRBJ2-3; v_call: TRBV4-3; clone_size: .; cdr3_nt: TGCGCCAGCAGCCAATATTACCAATCGCCGGGACTAGCATCCACAGATACGCAGTATTTT; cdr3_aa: CASSQYYQSPGLASTDTQYF
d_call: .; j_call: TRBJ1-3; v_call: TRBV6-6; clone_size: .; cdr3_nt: TGTGCCAGCAGTCCCGGGGCCGACTCTGGAAACACCATATATTTT; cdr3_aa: CASSPGADSGNTIYF
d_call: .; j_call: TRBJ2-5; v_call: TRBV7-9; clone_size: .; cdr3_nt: TGTGCCAGCAGCTTAGCGCGGGGAAGGCAAGAGACCCAGTACTTC; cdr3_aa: CASSLARGRQETQYF
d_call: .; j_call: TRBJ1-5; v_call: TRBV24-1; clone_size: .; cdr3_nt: TGTGCCACCAGTGACGCTGAAAGAAGGGAGGGCGGCAATCAGCCCCAGCATTTT; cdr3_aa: CATSDAERREGGNQPQHF
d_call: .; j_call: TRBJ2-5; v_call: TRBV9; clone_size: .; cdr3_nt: TGTGCCAGCAGCTCCACCCTTCCTCCGGGGGAGACCCAGTACTTC; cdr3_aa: CASSSTLPPGETQYF
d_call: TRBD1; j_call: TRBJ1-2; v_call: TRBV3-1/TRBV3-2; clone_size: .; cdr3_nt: TGTGCCAGCAGCCAAGATATTGGGGACAGGGGTTCCTATGGCTACACCTTC; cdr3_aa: CASSQDIGDRGSYGYTF
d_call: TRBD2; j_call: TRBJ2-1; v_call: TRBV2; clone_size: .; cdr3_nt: TGTGCCAGCAGTCCCGGGACTAGCGCCGACAATGAGCAGTTCTTC; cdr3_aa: CASSPGTSADNEQFF
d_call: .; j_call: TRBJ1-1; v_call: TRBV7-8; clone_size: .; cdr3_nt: TGTGCCAGCAGCCGACAAGAATCGAACACTGAAGCTTTCTTT; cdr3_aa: CASSRQESNTEAFF
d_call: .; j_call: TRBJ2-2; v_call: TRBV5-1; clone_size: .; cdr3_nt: TGCGCCAGCAAAGAAACGAACACCGGGGAGCTGTTTTTT; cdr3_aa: CASKETNTGELFF
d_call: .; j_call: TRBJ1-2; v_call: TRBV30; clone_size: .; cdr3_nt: TGTGCCAAACTGACAGGAGCTAGGGATGGCTACACCTTC; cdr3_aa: CAKLTGARDGYTF
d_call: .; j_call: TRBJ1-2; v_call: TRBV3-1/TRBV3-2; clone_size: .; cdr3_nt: TGTGCCAGCACCTCGGGGGATAACAGAATCTATGGCTACACCTTC; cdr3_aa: CASTSGDNRIYGYTF
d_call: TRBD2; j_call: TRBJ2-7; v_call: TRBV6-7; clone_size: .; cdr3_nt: TGTGCCAGCAGTTACTCGGCTAGCGGGTATGCCTACGAGCAGTACTTC; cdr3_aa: CASSYSASGYAYEQYF
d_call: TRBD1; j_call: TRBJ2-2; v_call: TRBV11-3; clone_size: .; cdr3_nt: TGTGCCAGCAGCTTTGGGGGACAGGGGAACACCGGGGAGCTGTTTTTT; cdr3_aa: CASSFGGQGNTGELFF
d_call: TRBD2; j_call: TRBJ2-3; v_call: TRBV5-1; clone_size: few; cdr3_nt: TGCGCCAGCAGCCCGGAACCGGGACTAGCGGCGGGGGGAACGCAGTATTTT; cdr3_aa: CASSPEPGLAAGGTQYF
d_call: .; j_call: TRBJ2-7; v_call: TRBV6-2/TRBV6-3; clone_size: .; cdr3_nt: TGTGCCAGCAGTTACCCCAAAACCTACGAGCAGTACTTC; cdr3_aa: CASSYPKTYEQYF